This TCR beta chain derives from a study of blood T cell repertoires in COVID-19. Study overall: Spain, Italy and the United States supplied samples that represented acute and convalescent COVID-19.

In the authors' methods: Amplification of reference gene primers was used by the study to estimate nucleated cell counts. Sequencing was performed with immunoSEQ multiplex PCR; in TCRdb, only in-frame clones are kept and a portion is missing. The V and J calls and the clone size are those of that table, but D and trimming were determined from the DNA. The sample consists of about 200,000 clones, around nine tenths of them appearing once. Looked up from germline, CDR1 is MNHEY and CDR2 is SVGEGT. The CDR3 sequence is 15 residues long. V lost 6 bases to trimming and J lost 2 bases, with 14 bases between them.

The chain carries TRBV6-2 or TRBV6-3 and TRBJ1-5; D unclear. This clonotype originated in a human donor in a cohort sampled during active COVID-19. Sequencing used peripheral blood. The CDR3 protein is CASSRVRGGNQPQHF. The CDR3 DNA reads TGTGCCAGCAGCCGGGTCCGGGGAGGCAATCAGCCCCAGCATTTT.